The source of this T cell receptor beta chain is a study of cytomegalovirus exposure and HLA in healthy donors. The study ran its PCR with 60 Vbeta and 13 Jbeta primers. Using immunoSEQ multiplex PCR, the repertoire was profiled, and TCRdb retains in-frame clones only, with some absent. The repertoire holds under 200,000 clones, with roughly 85% as singletons. Study-level points and caveats: Later on, an analysis tied 15,000 to 20,000 TCR beta sequences to HLA alleles at 0.05 false discovery rate. The HLA-A and HLA-B alleles of most subjects were reportedly predicted accurately from TCR beta sequences. A classifier reportedly called cytomegalovirus status with high sensitivity and specificity.

Trimming removed 6 bases at V and 7 bases at J, with 16 bases between. Germline CDR1 MNHEY, CDR2 SMNVEV (reference sequence). The CDR3 has 14 amino acids. As concerns this clone: Its antigen is undetermined.

This chain links TRBV27 with TRBJ2-1; a weak D match, TRBD2 (5 bases). The sample taken for sequencing was PBMCs. This TCR came from a woman aged 35 to 49 in good health and CMV-seronegative. The CDR3 sequence: CASSPRGGRNEQFF. The CDR3 DNA sequence: TGTGCCAGCAGCCCCCGGGGTGGTCGGAATGAGCAGTTCTTC.